This entry lists 20 T cell receptor beta chains sequenced from one sample in a study of technical replicates of blood from several donors (dated by TCRdb to between 2016 and 2019). Libraries came from the immunoSEQ multiplex PCR assay. TCRdb limited this immuneACCESS table to in-frame rearrangements with V and J called. A share of clones is missing; checked studies link under half to unresolved V genes, and the rest is unexplained. Present in this sample are about 81,000 clones, approximately 96% of which were seen just once. The ten largest clones capture about 0.36% of the sample. The sequencing sample was made of T cells isolated from PBMCs. The source is a human donor in good health.

The genes are TRBV28 and TRBJ2-7; tentatively, D is TRBD2 (6 bases). Per the germline V gene, CDR1 is MDHEN and CDR2 is SYDVKM. The CDR3 contains 14 residues. V lost 9 bases to trimming and J lost 2 bases, with 17 bases between them. CDR3 in DNA: TGTGCCAGTGCCCGAGCGGGTGGGGCCTACGAGCAGTACTTC. Its protein is CASARAGGAYEQYF.

This clone was counted once. The J gene is TRBJ2-2, the V gene TRBV7-9; 8 bases fit TRBD2. Germline trimming cut 5 bases from V and 4 bases from J; bases unmatched to any gene: 15. This CDR3 region has 18 residues. Per the germline V gene, CDR1 is SEHNR and CDR2 is FQNEAQ (reference sequence). The CDR3 protein is CASSGRLAKAVGTGELFF. CDR3 coding DNA: TGTGCCAGCAGCGGGCGACTAGCGAAAGCCGTTGGCACCGGGGAGCTGTTTTTT.

This chain connects TRBV7-6 to TRBJ2-7, with D tentatively TRBD2 (6 bases). The germline gives CDR1 SGHVS, CDR2 FNYEAQ. Trimming left V 4 bases short and J 5 bases short, with 12 bases between. The CDR3 has 13 residues. DNA of the CDR3: TGTGCCAGCAGCTCTCCACCGGGGGACGAGCAGTACTTC. This encodes CASSSPPGDEQYF. Based on the CDR3 plus reference TRBV7-6 and TRBJ2-7, the full variable domain is GAGVSQSPRYKVTKRGQDVALRCDPISGHVSLYWYRQALGQGPEFLTYFNYEAQQDKSGLPNDRFSAERPEGSISTLTIQRTEQRDSAMYRCASSSPPGDEQYFGPGTRLTVT.

The chain uses TRBV4-2 and TRBJ2-3; TRBD2 matches 11 bases. In germline, CDR1 is LGHNA, CDR2 YNFKEQ. With 3 bases clipped from V and 7 bases from J, the junction kept 12 bases outside the gene matches. This CDR3 spans 17 amino acids. Written as DNA, the CDR3 is TGTGCCAGCAGCCAGGCCCTAACTAGCGGGAGTATATATACGCAGTATTTT. Translated, it gives CASSQALTSGSIYTQYF.

The chain carries TRBV6-5 and TRBJ2-1; D is perhaps TRBD1 (6 bases). The V end lost 5 bases, the J end lost 7 bases, and 12 bases lay between the germline ends. Germline V gene data show CDR1 as MNHEY and CDR2 as SVGAGI. CDR3 length equals 13 residues. The CDR3 loop reads CASSTTGFNEQFF. The CDR3 nucleotides read TGTGCCAGCAGTACCACAGGGTTTAATGAGCAGTTCTTC.

The chain employs TRBV11-2 and TRBJ2-7, with D hard to call. Germline loops: CDR1 SGHAT, CDR2 FQNNGV. There are 16 residues in the CDR3. V was clipped by 2 bases and J by 5 bases, with 19 bases between them. CDR3 DNA: TGTGCCAGCAGCTTACACCTATTGGAGATTGGAAACGAGCAGTACTTC. Translating it yields CASSLHLLEIGNEQYF.

This chain links TRBV6-8 with TRBJ2-7, with a possible D match to TRBD2 (6 bases). Trimming shortened V by 6 bases and J by 3 bases, and 18 bases separated the two germline ends. The V gene's germline CDR1 is MNHGY and CDR2 SAAAGT. The CDR3 covers 15 residues. CDR3 sequence reads: CASSRPGLSFYEQYF. The DNA for the CDR3 is TGTGCCAGCAGCCGCCCGGGACTGTCCTTCTACGAGCAGTACTTC.

The chain has TRBV4-2 and TRBJ2-7, with D tentatively TRBD2 (5 bases). The length of the CDR3 is 15 residues. Trimming removed 0 bases from V and 4 bases from J, with 13 bases in between. CDR1 and CDR2 from the germline V gene are LGHNA and YNFKEQ. The CDR3 nucleotides are TGTGCCAGCAGCCAAGAGAACTTTGGGAGATACGAGCAGTACTTC. Residues: CASSQENFGRYEQYF.

V gene TRBV6-1 combines with J gene TRBJ2-1; 7 positions match TRBD2. V dropped 7 bases and J dropped 7; count of bases not matched to a gene: 13. This CDR3 has 15 amino acids. CDR1 and CDR2 from the germline V gene are MNHNS and SASEGT. This chain's CDR3 is CASTYLWEGRNEQFF. The CDR3 DNA reads TGTGCCAGCACCTACCTGTGGGAGGGCCGTAATGAGCAGTTCTTC.

This clone was recorded once. The chain carries TRBV2 and TRBJ1-5, with D possibly TRBD1 on 5 matching bases. The CDR3 covers 14 residues. Germline assignment: CDR1 SNHLY and CDR2 FYNNEI. V lost 7 bases and J 0 bases, leaving 10 bases between the germline ends. The CDR3 here is CASNPGYSNQPQHF. CDR3 coding DNA: TGTGCCAGCAATCCAGGGTATAGCAATCAGCCCCAGCATTTT.

This CDR3 is CASSQENVQGWLADHNEQFF. CDR3 DNA sequence: TGCGCCAGCAGCCAAGAAAATGTCCAGGGTTGGCTAGCGGACCACAATGAGCAGTTCTTC. The chain carries TRBV4-1 and TRBJ2-1; 7 nucleotides match TRBD2. The CDR3 runs to 20 residues. The trim removed 0 bases at V and 5 bases at J, leaving 19 bases unmatched. From germline, CDR1 is MGHRA and CDR2 YSYEKL.

The chain employs TRBV6-5 and TRBJ2-1; TRBD2 matches at 8 bases. After removal of 5 bases from V and 7 bases from J, the junction contained 4 bases not matched to a gene. The CDR3 is 13 residues long. CDR1 and CDR2 (germline): MNHEY, SVGAGI. The CDR3 DNA reads as TGTGCCAGCAGTCTCGTAGCGGGGAATGAGCAGTTCTTC. Its translation is CASSLVAGNEQFF.

The V gene is TRBV29-1, the J gene TRBJ2-1; D uncertain. The CDR3 extends over 14 amino acids. V was shortened by 5 bases and J by 2 bases, with 13 bases between the two germline ends. In germline, CDR1 is SQVTM, CDR2 ANQGSEA. CDR3 in DNA: TGCAGCGTTCCCCGACTGGAAACCTACAATGAGCAGTTCTTC. Translated: CSVPRLETYNEQFF.

V usage is TRBV28 and J usage is TRBJ2-7; the D gene is possibly TRBD1 (6 bases). Trimming cost V 6 bases and J 0 bases, with 12 bases left between them. This CDR3 has 14 amino acids. Germline V CDR1 and CDR2: MDHEN, SYDVKM. The CDR3 here is CASRLRGSSYEQYF. The CDR3 DNA reads as TGTGCCAGCAGGCTTAGGGGGTCCTCCTACGAGCAGTACTTC.

The chain couples TRBV27 to TRBJ1-1, with D possibly TRBD1 on 6 matching bases. Germline lookup yields CDR1 MNHEY and CDR2 SMNVEV (reference sequence). The CDR3 length is 16 residues. V was cut by 5 bases and J by 1 base, with 17 bases left in between. The CDR3 bases are TGTGCCAGCAGTCCGATTCCGGGACATACGAACACTGAAGCTTTCTTT. Translation: CASSPIPGHTNTEAFF.

The rearrangement joins TRBV7-9 to TRBJ2-4; D remains ambiguous. V was shortened by 5 bases and J by 1 base, with 21 bases between the two germline ends. The CDR3 is 18 amino acids. The germline V gene encodes CDR1 SEHNR and CDR2 FQNEAQ (reference sequence). The CDR3 sequence: CASSPIDVLFSAKNIQYF. As DNA, the CDR3 is TGTGCCAGCAGCCCCATAGACGTGTTATTTAGCGCCAAAAACATTCAGTACTTC.

The chain links TRBV7-9 to TRBJ1-2, with D tentatively TRBD1 (5 bases). The CDR3 runs to 13 residues. V lost 0 bases and J 7 bases, leaving 9 bases between the germline ends. Germline CDR1 reads SEHNR; CDR2 reads FQNEAQ (reference sequence). The DNA of the CDR3 is TGTGCCAGCAGCTTAGCACCAGGGATTGGCTACACCTTC. This gives the protein CASSLAPGIGYTF.

This chain joins TRBV4-1 and TRBJ2-7; the match to TRBD2 covers 10 bases. Germline V lookup: CDR1 MGHRA, CDR2 YSYEKL. The CDR3 has 15 amino acids. The V and J ends lost 1 base and 4 bases, in that order; junction bases with no gene match: 4. CDR3 region: CASSQVPSGRYEQYF. In DNA, the CDR3 is TGCGCCAGCAGCCAAGTCCCTAGCGGGAGATACGAGCAGTACTTC.

V is TRBV12-5 and J is TRBJ2-7; a weak D match, TRBD2 (5 bases). Trimming took off 6 bases at V and 2 bases at J, with 11 bases between the two ends. The CDR3 is 13 residues long. Germline CDR1 is LGHNT and CDR2 is FRNRAP. DNA for the CDR3: TGTGCTAGTGGCACCTCCGGGGCCTACGAGCAGTACTTC. Amino acids: CASGTSGAYEQYF.

The rearrangement joins TRBV11-3 to TRBJ2-3; D call uncertain. The CDR3 runs 17 residues. Germline V CDR1 and CDR2: SGHNT, YENEEA. V was cut by 0 bases and J by 1 base, with 14 bases left in between. CDR3 loop: CASSLDHAGMGTDTQYF. The CDR3 bases are TGTGCCAGCAGCTTAGATCACGCAGGCATGGGCACAGATACGCAGTATTTT.